This entry lists 7 T cell receptor beta chains sequenced from one sample in a study of neurological immune-mediated disorders. TCRdb re-derived calls from the 5' RACE reads in MiXCR, one entry per CDR3 protein. Altogether approximately 85,000 distinct CDR3 sequences are present, under 15% being singletons, with the ten largest covering roughly 5%. Time point noted: longitudinal time-point 2. Material for sequencing was PBMCs. The source of these receptors is a female donor with HTLV-1-associated myelopathy (HAM/TSP).

This clonotype was recorded at least ten times. The chain has TRBV7-3 and TRBJ2-2, with 7 bases aligning to TRBD2. The CDR3 spans 16 residues. J was trimmed by 5 bases and V by 2 bases; bases with no gene match: 8. Per the germline V gene, CDR1 is SGHTA and CDR2 is FQGTGA. The CDR3: CASSLVGLTKTGELFF. CDR3 nucleotides: TGTGCCAGCAGCTTAGTGGGACTAACTAAAACCGGGGAGCTGTTTTTT. The full variable domain, its missing parts supplied by reference TRBV7-3 and TRBJ2-2, is GAGVSQTPSNKVTEKGKYVELRCDPISGHTALYWYRQSLGQGPEFLIYFQGTGAADDSGLPNDRFFAVRPEGSVSTLKIQRTERGDSAVYLCASSLVGLTKTGELFFGEGSRLTVL.

This clonotype was counted at least ten times. The gene calls are TRBV20-1 and TRBJ2-2, with D perhaps TRBD1 (5 bases). CDR1 is DFQATT, CDR2 SNEGSKA, per germline (reference sequence). The V and J ends lost 6 bases and 6 bases respectively, with 14 bases between them. The CDR3 has 13 amino acids. CDR3 DNA: TGCAGTGCGCGACGCACAGGTTCCGGGGAGCTGTTTTTT. This sequence encodes CSARRTGSGELFF.

There are many counts of this clonotype. CDR3 in amino acids: CSVQPPAGGRGEQFF. The CDR3 DNA sequence: TGCAGCGTTCAACCCCCCGCGGGGGGGCGAGGTGAGCAGTTCTTC. The chain uses TRBV29-1 and TRBJ2-1; TRBD2 aligns across 9 bases. CDR3 length: 15 residues. Germline V gene data show CDR1 as SQVTM and CDR2 as ANQGSEA. V trimming: 5 bases; J trimming: 9 bases; junction bases outside the gene matches: 14.

On this clonotype: An end of the junction differs from the germline gene, which may be a read error. The chain couples TRBV5-1 to TRBJ2-7; D tentatively fits TRBD1 or TRBD2 (5 bases each). CDR3 length: 13 residues. Germline-derived CDR1 and CDR2 are SGHRS and YFSETQ. In nucleotides, the CDR3 is TGTGCCAGCGGCGGCAGGGACCGAGGCGAGCAGTACTTC. This translates into CASGGRDRGEQYF.

Ten or more counts support this clonotype. This chain uses TRBV5-1 with TRBJ2-2; tentatively, D is TRBD2 (5 bases). Trimming took 0 bases from V and 1 from J, leaving 16 bases between them. From germline, CDR1 is SGHRS and CDR2 YFSETQ. The CDR3 is 18 residues long. The chain's CDR3 is CASSLEGLDGENTGELFF. The CDR3 DNA is TGCGCCAGCAGCTTGGAAGGGTTGGACGGGGAGAACACCGGGGAGCTGTTTTTT.

This clonotype was counted at least ten times. The gene calls are TRBV10-3 and TRBJ2-5; D is undetermined. The CDR3 has 17 residues. The V gene lost 4 bases and the J gene lost 2 bases, with 20 bases spanning the gap. Looked up from germline, CDR1 is ENHRY and CDR2 is SYGVKD. CDR3 amino acids: CAISAKGALGIQETQYF. CDR3 coding DNA: TGTGCCATCAGTGCGAAGGGTGCCCTAGGAATTCAAGAGACCCAGTACTTC.

In its sample, this clonotype was seen many times. V is TRBV29-1 and J is TRBJ2-1; perhaps TRBD1 as D (6 bases). The ends were cut back, 6 bases at V and 4 bases at J, with 7 bases in the middle. The germline gives CDR1 SQVTM, CDR2 ANQGSEA. The CDR3 loop spans 11 amino acids. The chain's CDR3 is CSVTGYNEQFF. The CDR3 DNA sequence: TGCAGCGTGACAGGATACAATGAGCAGTTCTTC.